These 5 T cell receptor beta chains share one sample of origin, sequenced in a study of blood T cell repertoires in COVID-19. Assay used: immunoSEQ multiplex PCR; TCRdb lists only in-frame clones, some missing. The data contain some 170,000 clones, approximately 80% of them singletons. Source material: peripheral blood. Source of these receptors: a woman between 45 and 65 years old with active or convalescent COVID-19.

The rearrangement links TRBV28 to TRBJ1-2; D gene uncertain. The CDR3 length is 13 residues. V lost 6 bases and J 4 bases, leaving 12 bases between the germline ends. Germline V gene sequence: CDR1 MDHEN, CDR2 SYDVKM. CDR3 loop: CASSRRGVYGYTF. CDR3 nucleotide sequence: TGTGCCAGCAGCCGACGAGGAGTCTATGGCTACACCTTC.

J is TRBJ1-1 and V is TRBV19; D is unclear. Germline loops: CDR1 LNHDA, CDR2 SQIVND (reference sequence). The CDR3 contains 13 residues. V lost 2 bases and J 3 bases, leaving 7 bases between the germline ends. The chain's CDR3 is CASSIPPYTEAFF. The CDR3 region has the DNA TGTGCCAGTAGTATACCCCCTTACACTGAAGCTTTCTTT.

The rearrangement uses TRBV18 and TRBJ1-6; 9 nucleotides agree with TRBD1. After removal of 4 bases from V and 5 bases from J, the junction contained 3 bases not matched to a gene. The V gene's germline CDR1 is KGHSH and CDR2 LQKENI. The CDR3 has 15 residues. The CDR3 loop reads CASSLRQGDNSPLHF. DNA of the CDR3: TGTGCCAGCTCACTGAGACAGGGGGATAATTCACCCCTCCACTTT.

The gene calls are TRBV28 and TRBJ1-1; 8 positions agree with TRBD1. The CDR3 runs 16 residues. Germline V gene data show CDR1 as MDHEN and CDR2 as SYDVKM. V trimming: 2 bases; J trimming: 6 bases; junction bases outside the gene matches: 11. The CDR3 region has the DNA TGTGCCAGCAGTTTAAGTGAGCAGGGGGCTCACGCTGAAGCTTTCTTT. Protein sequence: CASSLSEQGAHAEAFF.

The rearrangement joins TRBV5-1 to TRBJ1-1, with TRBD1 matching 8 bases. CDR1 is SGHRS, CDR2 YFSETQ, per germline. Trimming took 4 bases from V and 1 from J; bases not matched to a gene: 3. CDR3 length: 14 residues. This CDR3 is CASSPDRGNTEAFF. CDR3 nucleotides: TGCGCCAGCAGCCCCGACAGGGGGAACACTGAAGCTTTCTTT.